One and the same sample provided the 3 T cell receptor beta chains below, sequenced in a study of chemoradiotherapy in HPV16-positive cancers (dated by TCRdb to between 2021 and 2024). Libraries were constructed by the immunoSEQ multiplex PCR assay. As stored in TCRdb, this immuneACCESS dataset retains in-frame rearrangements with V and J assigned. A fraction of the clones does not appear; measured against another copy, unresolved V genes explain less than half of the discrepancy, and the remainder lacks a known reason. The sample records 40,000 to 60,000 clones, roughly 90% of which are singletons. The top ten clones comprise approximately 3.5% of the sample. The material sequenced was blood, taken from a patient who underwent chemoradiotherapy. The source of these receptors is a human donor with HPV-associated anogenital cancer.

The chain carries TRBV6-1 and TRBJ1-5; 9 nucleotides align to TRBD1. In germline, CDR1 is MNHNS, CDR2 SASEGT. CDR3 length: 13 amino acids. The V segment lost 8 bases and the J segment 4 bases; nucleotides outside the gene matches: 3. The CDR3 protein is CASGGTGNQPQHF. The CDR3 nucleotides are TGTGCCAGCGGCGGGACAGGGAATCAGCCCCAGCATTTT.

The chain combines TRBV14 with TRBJ2-3; the D gene is possibly TRBD1 (7 bases). Germline V gives CDR1 SGHDN, CDR2 FVKESK. V shed 5 bases and J shed 4 bases, with 19 bases lying between them. This CDR3 spans 16 amino acids. The CDR3: CASSFRTGGGPDTQYF. In DNA form, the CDR3 reads TGTGCCAGCAGCTTTCGGACAGGAGGGGGGCCAGATACGCAGTATTTT.

This chain uses TRBV7-2 with TRBJ2-1; 9 bases agree with TRBD1. The CDR3 loop spans 16 amino acids. CDR1 and CDR2 from the germline V gene are SGHTA and FQGNSA. The J segment lost 8 bases and the V segment lost 5 bases, leaving 13 bases of the junction unmatched. CDR3 sequence: CASSPLRTGERDEQFF. The CDR3 DNA follows: TGTGCCAGCAGCCCCCTTAGGACAGGGGAGAGGGATGAGCAGTTCTTC.